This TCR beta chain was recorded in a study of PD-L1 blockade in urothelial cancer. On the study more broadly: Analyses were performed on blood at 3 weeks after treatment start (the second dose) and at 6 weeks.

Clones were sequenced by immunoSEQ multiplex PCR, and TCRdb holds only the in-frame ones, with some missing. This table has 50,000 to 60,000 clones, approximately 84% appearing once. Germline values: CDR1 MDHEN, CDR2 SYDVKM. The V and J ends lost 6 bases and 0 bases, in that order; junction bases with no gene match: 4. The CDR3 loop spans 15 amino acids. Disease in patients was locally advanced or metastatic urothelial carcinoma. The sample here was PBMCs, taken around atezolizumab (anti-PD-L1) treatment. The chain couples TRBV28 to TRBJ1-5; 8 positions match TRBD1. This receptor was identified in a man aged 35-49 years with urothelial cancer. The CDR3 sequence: CASRDRAYSNQPQHF. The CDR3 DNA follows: TGTGCCAGCAGGGACAGGGCTTATAGCAATCAGCCCCAGCATTTT.